The source of this TCR beta chain is a study of shared clonotypes between healthy human individuals. Study observations and caveats: It was the non-shared clonotypes that had lower generation probabilities than clonotypes shared by all four donors. Naive CD4 clonotypes were shared across several donors at 4.5% to 6%.

Into CD45RA+ naive and CD45RA-negative memory subsets, the CD4+ cells were split. Trimming cost V 9 bases and J 3 bases, with 6 bases left between them. Germline V CDR1 and CDR2: MNHEY, SMNVEV (reference sequence). The CDR3 spans 11 residues. Produced via immunoSEQ multiplex PCR; TCRdb's table is partial and in-frame only. The table includes more than 1.2 million clones, 98% detected once. A word on this clone: Its antigen is not identified.

This TCR was sampled from a man aged 25-45 years in good health. The chain recombines TRBV27 with TRBJ2-1, with unresolved D. Sequencing input: naive CD4+ T cells sorted from blood. Subset given: CD45RA+ positively selected. CDR3 sequence: CASPDYNEQFF. The DNA of the CDR3 is TGTGCCAGTCCGGACTACAATGAGCAGTTCTTC.